These 9 T cell receptor beta chains came from one sample sequenced in a study of blood T cell repertoires in COVID-19. Measured with immunoSEQ multiplex PCR; TCRdb has only the in-frame clones, and not every one. The sample holds about 220,000 clones; 82% are singletons and the top ten take under 3.5%. The sequencing sample was made of PBMCs or T cells enriched from blood (not recorded which). The receptor source for this set is a woman aged 55-69 years who had recovered from COVID-19.

For the CDR3, the DNA is TGTGCCAGCCGCCCAAGGGGCTCCTATAATTCACCCCTCCACTTT. Protein product: CASRPRGSYNSPLHF. The V and J genes are TRBV5-6 and TRBJ1-6; D possibly corresponds to TRBD1 (5 bases). This CDR3 region has 15 residues. Between the trimmed V and J ends, which lost 7 bases and 0 bases, there was a span of 11 bases. Germline-derived CDR1 and CDR2 are SGHDT and YYEEEE.

The V call is TRBV12-3 or TRBV12-4, the J call TRBJ1-5, with D possibly being TRBD1 (5 bases). The CDR3 totals 13 residues. Trimming took 3 bases from V and 4 from J, leaving 7 bases between them. The chain's CDR3 is CASSFRVNQPQHF. The CDR3 nucleotides are TGTGCCAGCAGTTTCAGGGTTAATCAGCCCCAGCATTTT.

This rearrangement joins TRBV11-2 to TRBJ2-2, with 8 bases identical to TRBD2. CDR1 SGHAT and CDR2 FQNNGV come from the germline V gene. The CDR3 consists of 17 residues. The V segment lost 1 base and the J segment 2 bases; nucleotides outside the gene matches: 6. CDR3 sequence (DNA): TGTGCCAGCAGCTTAGTTGCAAGCGGGAGTAACACCGGGGAGCTGTTTTTT. Protein product: CASSLVASGSNTGELFF.

This chain connects TRBV4-1 to TRBJ1-1, with 7 bases lining up with TRBD1. In germline, CDR1 is MGHRA, CDR2 YSYEKL. The trim removed 3 bases at V and 7 bases at J, leaving 8 bases unmatched. This CDR3 comprises 14 residues. CDR3 region: CASSHGQAYYEAFF. In DNA, the CDR3 is TGCGCCAGCAGCCACGGACAGGCGTACTATGAAGCTTTCTTT.

The V and J genes are TRBV7-2 and TRBJ1-3, with D tentatively TRBD1 (6 bases). The CDR3 extends over 17 amino acids. V lost 4 bases, J lost 2 bases, and 18 bases lay in between. Germline CDR1 is SGHTA and CDR2 is FQGNSA. The CDR3 loop reads CASSSRGAGGTGNTIYF. The CDR3 nucleotides read TGTGCCAGCAGCTCCCGAGGTGCGGGGGGCACTGGAAACACCATATATTTT.

Concerning this clone: Other nucleotide sequences in the sample specify the same CDR3. This chain connects TRBV6-5 to TRBJ1-1; possible D gene TRBD1, 6 bases. CDR3 size: 13 residues. V dropped 4 bases and J dropped 5 bases, with 11 bases sitting between them. Looked up from germline, CDR1 is MNHEY and CDR2 is SVGAGI. The CDR3 DNA follows: TGTGCCAGCAGTTTAACAGGGAGTACTGAAGCTTTCTTT. Translating it yields CASSLTGSTEAFF.

The CDR3 reads CASSQYSGGANTGELFF. As DNA, the CDR3 is TGCGCCAGCAGCCAGTATAGCGGGGGGGCGAACACCGGGGAGCTGTTTTTT. V is TRBV4-3 and J is TRBJ2-2, with TRBD2 matching 11 bases. Germline V gene data show CDR1 as LGHNA and CDR2 as YSLEER. This CDR3 has 17 residues. V lost 3 bases to trimming and J lost 0 bases; unmatched junction nucleotides: 3.

This sequence joins TRBV5-1 and TRBJ2-7; 9 nucleotides align to TRBD2. Germline CDR1 is SGHRS and CDR2 is YFSETQ. V trimming: 6 bases; J trimming: 6 bases; junction bases outside the gene matches: 13. The CDR3 is made up of 15 amino acids. The CDR3 DNA is TGCGCCAGCACCCTGGCGGGAGGGCCTTACGCCGAGCAGTACTTC. Its protein product is CASTLAGGPYAEQYF. Using reference TRBV5-1 and TRBJ2-7 for the parts outside the CDR3, the full variable domain is KAGVTQTPRYLIKTRGQQVTLSCSPISGHRSVSWYQQTPGQGLQFLFEYFSETQRNKGNFPGRFSGRQFSNSRSEMNVSTLELGDSALYLCASTLAGGPYAEQYFGPGTRLTVT.

The CDR3 reads CSVEREFGGYTF. CDR3 coding DNA: TGCAGCGTTGAGAGGGAGTTTGGCGGCTACACCTTC. This sequence joins TRBV29-1 and TRBJ1-2, with D unresolved. V shed 3 bases and J shed 8 bases, with 13 bases lying between them. The CDR3 loop spans 12 amino acids. Looked up from germline, CDR1 is SQVTM and CDR2 is ANQGSEA.